This paragraph covers one TCR beta chain sequence. The entry originates in a study of cytomegalovirus exposure and HLA in healthy donors. The study ran its PCR with 60 Vbeta and 13 Jbeta primers. Libraries were prepared by immunoSEQ multiplex PCR; TCRdb keeps only in-frame clonotypes and omits some of them. The repertoire includes under 150,000 clones, 65% to 80% of them detected once, and around 1.9% sits in the top ten. The sample was PBMCs. This TCR was sampled from a woman between 40 and 50 years old in good health and CMV-seronegative.

In DNA form, the CDR3 reads TGTGCCAGCAGGGACTTCGCCTACGAGCAGTACTTC. This translates into CASRDFAYEQYF. The chain recombines TRBV6-1 with TRBJ2-7; maybe TRBD2 (5 bases). Per germline, CDR1 MNHNS and CDR2 SASEGT. V was shortened by 6 bases and J by 2 bases, with 8 bases between the two germline ends. The CDR3 covers 12 residues.